Following are 5 T cell receptor beta chains from one sample sequenced in a study of regulatory T cells in long-lasting Graves disease. Arm-PCR of CDR3 regions with iRepertoire HTBI primers generated TCR beta libraries. Via MiXCR, TCRdb re-called the multiplex PCR reads, giving one row per CDR3 protein. The sample has 450,000 to 600,000 distinct CDR3 sequences, roughly 17% seen once. The time point is: newly diagnosed GD, antithyroid drugs for less than 3 months. TCR sequences were obtained from RNA taken from PBMCs. These data were also reused for a study on T cells in Graves' hyperthyroidism and ophthalmopathy.

The sequenced sample was peripheral blood mononuclear cells (PBMCs), obtained at new diagnosis, from a patient treated with antithyroid drugs. The receptors here all came from a man in his forties with Graves disease.

A few counts support this clonotype. The chain has TRBV14 and TRBJ1-6, with 7 nucleotides matching TRBD1. The germline V gene encodes CDR1 SGHDN and CDR2 FVKESK. Trimming removed 4 bases from V and 2 bases from J; junction bases left unmatched: 5. The CDR3 runs to 16 residues. The chain's CDR3 is CASSPTGQAYNSPLHF. Here the CDR3 DNA reads TGTGCCAGCAGCCCGACCGGACAGGCCTATAATTCACCCCTCCACTTT.

This clonotype was seen ten or more times. V and J are TRBV2 and TRBJ1-4, with 7 bases that match TRBD1. The CDR3 consists of 16 residues. V gave up 0 bases and J gave up 6 bases; unmatched junction bases: 7. CDR1 and CDR2 from the germline V gene are SNHLY and FYNNEI. The CDR3 loop reads CASSEAPGQLHEKLFF. Here the CDR3 DNA reads TGTGCCAGCAGTGAAGCACCGGGACAGTTACATGAAAAACTGTTTTTT.

The V gene is TRBV5-1, the J gene TRBJ2-7; 9 positions agree with TRBD1. Trimming removed 3 bases from V and 6 bases from J; junction bases left unmatched: 16. The CDR3 has 17 residues. CDR1 SGHRS and CDR2 YFSETQ come from the germline V gene. The CDR3 is CASSSSASTGTGLEQYF. CDR3 DNA sequence: TGCGCCAGCAGCTCCTCGGCCAGCACCGGGACAGGGCTCGAGCAGTACTTC. The full variable domain, rest sourced from reference TRBV5-1 and TRBJ2-7, is KAGVTQTPRYLIKTRGQQVTLSCSPISGHRSVSWYQQTPGQGLQFLFEYFSETQRNKGNFPGRFSGRQFSNSRSEMNVSTLELGDSALYLCASSSSASTGTGLEQYFGPGTRLTVT.

This clonotype was seen a single time. A much larger clone sits a single nucleotide away, making a read error possible. In DNA, the CDR3 is TGTGCCAGCAGTGTCAGGCAGGGATACGAGCAGTTCTTC. It yields the protein CASSVRQGYEQFF. V and J are TRBV6-2 or TRBV6-3 and TRBJ2-1, with D possibly being TRBD1 (5 bases). There are 13 residues in the CDR3. Germline CDR1 is MNHEY and CDR2 is SVGEGT. V was clipped by 5 bases and J by 10 bases, with 15 bases between them.

This clonotype was counted many times. The chain links TRBV28 to TRBJ1-2, with D possibly TRBD1 on 5 matching bases. Trimming pared 3 bases from V and 6 bases from J, leaving 11 bases between. The CDR3 covers 13 residues. Germline lookup yields CDR1 MDHEN and CDR2 SYDVKM. CDR3 sequence: CASSLGPANGYTF. In DNA, the CDR3 is TGTGCCAGCAGTTTGGGACCGGCTAATGGCTACACCTTC.